This entry is about one T cell receptor beta chain. The specificity of this receptor is unknown. Base qualities were left out, and no much larger clone turns up one base away. For TCRbeta CDR3 sequencing, genomic DNA was extracted from sorted cells using the QIAGEN DNeasy Blood and Tissue Kit. High-throughput TCRbeta CDR3 sequencing, including PCR amplification with bias correction and internal controls, was performed commercially through immunoSEQ. The authors processed their data as follows. A unique productive TCRbeta sequence was defined by the CDR3 nucleotide sequence when primers matched, and otherwise by the CDR3 amino acid sequence together with the Vbeta and Jbeta genes. To correct for sorting error, sequences found in more than one sorted population at a frequency ratio of 2:1 or less were discarded, and the remaining shared sequences were assigned to the population with the higher frequency. A sequence counted as donor-reactive if, in CFSE-low cells, the sequence had a frequency of at least 0.01% and was expanded at least 5-fold compared with unstimulated cells. Jensen-Shannon divergence, calculated on the top 100 TCRbeta sequences ranked by frequency, was used to quantify repertoire divergence. For samples with multiple sequencing runs, sorting error was corrected separately for each run before the runs were pooled. In its TCRdb copy, this immuneACCESS table keeps in-frame sequences only and misses some clones. Where compared with another copy, unresolved V genes explain less than half of these, and the others have no known cause. V and J calls and clone size are those listed in that table; D and trimming were worked out from the DNA. Present in this sample are around 120,000 clones, about 91% of which were seen just once. The ten largest clones represent approximately 0.59% of the sample.

This specimen belongs to a study of Tregs in tolerant kidney transplant recipients (dated by TCRdb to between 2017 and 2020). Turning to the overall study: The study applied TCRbeta sequencing to find donor-specific regulatory T cells before combined kidney and bone marrow transplantation and then followed those same cells after transplant. Several methods of expanding Tregs specific for an allogeneic donor were compared by TCRbeta repertoire sequencing in 3 healthy controls. The paper's findings and limits, for the study overall: The study was constrained by small patient numbers, and validation of the findings is required in larger populations and under other immunosuppression protocols. Although technical replication error seemed to be minimal, the question of biological reproducibility was not addressed directly. Expanding Tregs with activated donor B cells appeared to identify the most biologically relevant and donor-specific TCRbeta repertoire.

Unstimulated Tregs (CD4+CD25+CD127-), CD4+ non-Tregs (CD4+CD25-), CD4 and CD8 cells were FACS-sorted from thawed PBMCs. Healthy control blood came either as purchased buffy coats or from healthy volunteers. Healthy control blood was processed to PBMCs by Ficoll density gradient and cryopreserved, and patient PBMCs were collected before and after transplant. Sequenced input: CD4+ T cells from blood. This TCR was recovered from a human donor in good health.

The CDR3 protein sequence reads: CSARDSPYEQYF. The DNA sequence is as follows: TGCAGCGCCCGGGACAGTCCCTACGAGCAGTACTTC. Recombination joined TRBV29-1 with TRBJ2-7, with 7 junctional bases fitting TRBD1. V and J are trimmed by 7 bases and 2 bases, and the gene matches miss 5 bases of the junction. In the germline V gene, CDR1 corresponds to SQVTM and CDR2 to ANQGSEA. The cysteine opens and the phenylalanine closes a CDR3 of 12 amino acids. The read is trimmed to its CDR3 DNA, 36 bases read in frame from base 1.